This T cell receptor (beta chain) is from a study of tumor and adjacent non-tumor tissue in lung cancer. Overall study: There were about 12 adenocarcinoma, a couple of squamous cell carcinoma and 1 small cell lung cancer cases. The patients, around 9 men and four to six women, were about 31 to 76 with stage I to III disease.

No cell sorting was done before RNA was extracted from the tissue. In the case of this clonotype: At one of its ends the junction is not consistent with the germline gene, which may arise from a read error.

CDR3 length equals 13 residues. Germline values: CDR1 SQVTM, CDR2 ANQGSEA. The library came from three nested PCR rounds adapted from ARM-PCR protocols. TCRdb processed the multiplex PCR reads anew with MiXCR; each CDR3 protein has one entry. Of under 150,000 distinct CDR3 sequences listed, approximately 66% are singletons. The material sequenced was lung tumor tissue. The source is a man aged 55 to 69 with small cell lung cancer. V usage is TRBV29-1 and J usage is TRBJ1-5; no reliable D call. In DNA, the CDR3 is TGTAACATCGGAAACGGGAACAATCAGCCCCAGCATTTT. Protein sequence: CNIGNGNNQPQHF.